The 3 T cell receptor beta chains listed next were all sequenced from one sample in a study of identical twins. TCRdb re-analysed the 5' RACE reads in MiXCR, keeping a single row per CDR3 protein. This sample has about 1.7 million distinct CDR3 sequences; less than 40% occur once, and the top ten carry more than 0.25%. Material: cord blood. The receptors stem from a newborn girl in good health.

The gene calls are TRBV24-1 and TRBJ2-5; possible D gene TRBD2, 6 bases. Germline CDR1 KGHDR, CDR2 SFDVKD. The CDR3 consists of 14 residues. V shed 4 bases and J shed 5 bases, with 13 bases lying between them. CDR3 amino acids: CATSDPRGSETQYF. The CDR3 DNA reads TGTGCCACCAGTGACCCACGGGGGTCGGAGACCCAGTACTTC.

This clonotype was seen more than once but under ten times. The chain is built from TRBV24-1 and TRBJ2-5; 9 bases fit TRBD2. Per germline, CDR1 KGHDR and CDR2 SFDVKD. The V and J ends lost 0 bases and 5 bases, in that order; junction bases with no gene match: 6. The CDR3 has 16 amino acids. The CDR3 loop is CATSDLASGDWETQYF. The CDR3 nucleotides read TGTGCCACCAGTGATTTGGCTAGCGGGGATTGGGAGACCCAGTACTTC.

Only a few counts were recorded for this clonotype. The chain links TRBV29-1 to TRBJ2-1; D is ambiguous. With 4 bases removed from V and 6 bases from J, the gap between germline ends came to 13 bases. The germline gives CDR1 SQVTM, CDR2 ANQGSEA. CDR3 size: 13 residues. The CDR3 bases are TGCAGCGTTGCGAGCGATATCCCCAATGAGCAGTTCTTC. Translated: CSVASDIPNEQFF.